This entry lists 28 T cell receptor beta chains sequenced from one sample in a study of monozygotic twins with inflammatory bowel disease. From the 5' RACE reads, TCRdb lists one entry per CDR3 protein and no DNA. Its table records approximately 400,000 distinct CDR3 sequences. The sequencing input was blood. These receptors originate from a human donor with ulcerative colitis or Crohn's disease, or a healthy co-twin of an affected twin (not recorded which).

CDR3 sequence: CASSPTRSRADTQYF. V gene TRBV6-1 combines with J gene TRBJ2-3; TCRdb returns TRBD2, unconfirmable since there is no DNA. CDR1 is MNHNS, CDR2 SASEGT, per germline. The CDR3 covers 15 residues.

The chain recombines TRBV24-1 with TRBJ2-3. This CDR3 has 12 amino acids. The germline CDR1 and CDR2 sequences are KGHDR and SFDVKD. This chain's CDR3 is CATSDFADTQYF.

V and J are TRBV7-9 and TRBJ2-1; TCRdb's assignment of TRBD1 cannot be checked, as there is no DNA. Germline loops: CDR1 SEHNR, CDR2 FQNEAQ (reference sequence). CDR3 length: 15 residues. The chain's CDR3 is CASSFGQEIYNEQFF.

V and J are TRBV3-1 and TRBJ1-3. This CDR3 spans 15 amino acids. CDR1 is LGHDT and CDR2 is YNNKEL in the germline V gene (reference sequence). CDR3 sequence reads: CASSQDLNSGNTIYF.

V is TRBV7-9 and J is TRBJ2-3; there is no DNA to check the TCRdb D call of TRBD2. The CDR3 has 16 residues. Germline loops: CDR1 SEHNR, CDR2 FQNEAQ (reference sequence). CDR3 in amino acids: CASQSLAGGPLDTQYF.

The CDR3 is CSASRVGYSTDTQYF. This chain joins TRBV20-1 and TRBJ2-3; TCRdb selects TRBD1, and the lack of DNA leaves this call unchecked. The CDR3 runs 15 residues. Germline CDR1 and CDR2: DFQATT and SNEGSKA (reference sequence).

The V gene is TRBV7-6, the J gene TRBJ2-1. The germline CDR1 and CDR2 sequences are SGHVS and FNYEAQ. The CDR3 extends over 12 amino acids. CDR3 amino acids: CASSPEGSEQFF.

This rearrangement joins TRBV11-2 to TRBJ2-5; TCRdb's D call, TRBD2, is unchecked because there is no DNA. This CDR3 comprises 15 residues. CDR1 and CDR2 from the germline V gene are SGHAT and FQNNGV. The CDR3 loop is CASSFPPPVGETQYF.

This chain joins TRBV7-2 and TRBJ1-2. Looked up from germline, CDR1 is SGHTA and CDR2 is FQGNSA. The CDR3 has 12 residues. The CDR3 spells CASIVGGSSYTF. Full variable domain (missing parts from reference TRBV7-2 and TRBJ1-2): GAGVSQSPSNKVTEKGKDVELRCDPISGHTALYWYRQSLGQGLEFLIYFQGNSAPDKSGLPSDRFSAERTGGSVSTLTIQRTQQEDSAVYLCASIVGGSSYTFGSGTRLTVV.

The chain combines TRBV18 with TRBJ2-1. Looked up from germline, CDR1 is KGHSH and CDR2 is LQKENI. This CDR3 has 16 residues. CDR3 sequence reads: CASSPSTGGAYNEQFF.

V gene TRBV7-7 combines with J gene TRBJ2-3; TCRdb calls TRBD1, which cannot be checked without DNA. Per the germline V gene, CDR1 is SSHAT and CDR2 is FNYEAQ (reference sequence). The CDR3 is 15 residues long. This CDR3 is CASSFGGGRTDTQYF. Combining the CDR3 with reference TRBV7-7 and TRBJ2-3 gives the whole variable domain GAGVSQSPRYKVTKRGQDVTLRCDPISSHATLYWYQQALGQGPEFLTYFNYEAQPDKSGLPSDRFSAERPEGSISTLTIQRTEQRDSAMYRCASSFGGGRTDTQYFGPGTRLTVL.

This rearrangement joins TRBV18 to TRBJ2-7; as DNA is missing, the TRBD1 call by TCRdb cannot be tested. The CDR3 contains 16 residues. The germline gives CDR1 KGHSH, CDR2 LQKENI. CDR3 region: CASSPVRGQGTGEQYF.

This rearrangement joins TRBV7-9 to TRBJ2-2; TCRdb's D call of TRBD1 is untestable without DNA. CDR3 length equals 15 residues. Germline V CDR1 and CDR2: SEHNR, FQNEAQ (reference sequence). CDR3 amino acids: CASSLARTDHGELFF.

V gene TRBV18 combines with J gene TRBJ1-2. The germline gives CDR1 KGHSH, CDR2 LQKENI. This CDR3 has 14 amino acids. The CDR3 reads CASSLLTAMAGYTF. The full variable domain, completed using reference TRBV18 and TRBJ1-2, is NAGVMQNPRHLVRRRGQEARLRCSPMKGHSHVYWYRQLPEEGLKFMVYLQKENIIDESGMPKERFSAEFPKEGPSILRIQQVVRGDSAAYFCASSLLTAMAGYTFGSGTRLTVV.

The chain combines TRBV10-3 with TRBJ2-2; TCRdb indicates TRBD2, and absent DNA this call remains unverified. The CDR3 is 15 residues long. Germline CDR1 is ENHRY and CDR2 is SYGVKD. This CDR3 is CAISEGRENTGELFF.

This chain links TRBV29-1 with TRBJ2-1; TCRdb selects TRBD2, and the lack of DNA leaves this call unchecked. Per germline, CDR1 SQVTM and CDR2 ANQGSEA. The CDR3 totals 13 residues. CDR3 region: CSVASGRQSEQFF.

This sequence joins TRBV7-8 and TRBJ2-1; TCRdb reports TRBD2, a call that lacks DNA to check it against. The CDR3 covers 16 residues. Germline CDR1 SGHVS, CDR2 FQNEAQ. The CDR3 loop reads CASSSLAGEGYNEQFF. The variable domain in full, completed from reference TRBV7-8 and TRBJ2-1, reads GAGVSQSPRYKVAKRGQDVALRCDPISGHVSLFWYQQALGQGPEFLTYFQNEAQLDKSGLPSDRFFAERPEGSVSTLKIQRTQQEDSAVYLCASSSLAGEGYNEQFFGPGTRLTVL.

The J gene is TRBJ1-5, the V gene TRBV6-5; the D gene TCRdb calls, TRBD1, cannot be checked with no DNA. The CDR3 length is 15 residues. The germline gives CDR1 MNHEY, CDR2 SVGAGI. The CDR3 spells CASSFDRAGNQPQHF.

The gene calls are TRBV7-2 and TRBJ2-1; TCRdb calls TRBD1, which cannot be checked without DNA. The CDR3 contains 14 residues. Germline loops: CDR1 SGHTA, CDR2 FQGNSA. CDR3 sequence: CASSLKGWGHEQFF.

The V and J genes are TRBV18 and TRBJ2-1. CDR1 and CDR2 (germline): KGHSH, LQKENI. CDR3 length equals 16 residues. The CDR3 loop reads CASSPPGGLSYNEQFF.

J is TRBJ1-2 and V is TRBV7-8; lacking DNA, the TRBD1 call made by TCRdb goes unchecked. Germline-derived CDR1 and CDR2 are SGHVS and FQNEAQ. The CDR3 is 14 residues long. The CDR3 is CASSPYRDIDGYTF.

The V gene is TRBV11-2, the J gene TRBJ2-1. The CDR3 runs to 18 residues. The germline V gene has CDR1 SGHAT and CDR2 FQNNGV. CDR3 loop: CASRGGQNDLGSYNEQFF.

The chain uses TRBV7-9 and TRBJ1-4; no DNA is available, so the TRBD1 call from TCRdb remains unchecked. CDR3 length: 17 amino acids. Germline values: CDR1 SEHNR, CDR2 FQNEAQ (reference sequence). The CDR3 loop is CASSTVVGTGLHEKLFF.

The chain carries TRBV12-3 or TRBV12-4 and TRBJ2-3. This CDR3 has 14 amino acids. The CDR3 is CASSFYTTRDTQYF.

The gene calls are TRBV19 and TRBJ2-2; checking the TCRdb D call of TRBD1 is not possible without DNA. Germline V lookup: CDR1 LNHDA, CDR2 SQIVND (reference sequence). The CDR3 has 17 amino acids. CDR3 in amino acids: CASSPRDRGKNTGELFF.

J is TRBJ1-1 and V is TRBV5-1; the D call from TCRdb, TRBD1, cannot be confirmed without DNA. Germline lookup yields CDR1 SGHRS and CDR2 YFSETQ. The CDR3 totals 16 residues. CDR3 protein: CASSLEAGGLNTEAFF.

J is TRBJ1-1 and V is TRBV30; TCRdb's assignment of TRBD1 cannot be checked, as there is no DNA. This CDR3 contains 13 residues. CDR1 is GTSNPN, CDR2 SVGIG, per germline (reference sequence). The CDR3 loop reads CAWKQAANTEAFF.

The rearrangement uses TRBV6-5 and TRBJ2-1. Germline CDR1 reads MNHEY; CDR2 reads SVGAGI. This CDR3 contains 15 residues. CDR3 loop: CASSYSNFGLGEQFF.